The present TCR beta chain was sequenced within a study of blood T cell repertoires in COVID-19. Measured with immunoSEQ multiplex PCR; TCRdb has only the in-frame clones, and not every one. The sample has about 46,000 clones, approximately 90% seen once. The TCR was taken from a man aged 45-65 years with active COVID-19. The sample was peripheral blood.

CDR3: CASSLPGTTSTDTQYF. As DNA, the CDR3 is TGTGCCAGCAGCTTGCCCGGGACTACTAGCACAGATACGCAGTATTTT. This chain connects TRBV5-4 to TRBJ2-3, with 7 bases identical to TRBD2. Trimming at V came to 1 base and at J to 0 bases, leaving 5 bases not matched to a gene. This CDR3 has 16 residues. Germline loops: CDR1 SGHNT, CDR2 YYREEE (reference sequence).